These T cell receptor beta chains were read from a single sample in a study of T cell repertoires in cytomegalovirus infection. TCRdb reprocessed the reads with MiXCR, giving one entry per CDR3 protein. Of more than 110,000 distinct CDR3 sequences detected, approximately 30% appear once; the ten largest clones hold roughly half. No antigen has been identified for these receptors. Source: CD8+ T cells from cultured PBMCs, taken from culture after CMV antigen stimulation. These receptors came from a human donor in good health (CMV status not recorded). Some clones in this sample may be carry-over from other donors' samples. Both conserved end residues are part of each CDR3. A D gene is named only where the DNA matches it firmly. Clone size is not always given. Where it is, it says once, few, many or a class for expanded clones.

V gene	D gene	clone size	J gene	CDR3 DNA	CDR3 protein
TRBV19	TRBD1	many	TRBJ2-1	TGTGCCAGTAGTATTCGGGACAGGCGAACTGCAATGTCCTACAATGAGCAGTTCTTC	CASSIRDRRTAMSYNEQFF
TRBV3-1	TRBD2	many	TRBJ2-1	TGTGCCAGCAGCCACTACGAGCGGGGGCCTTACAATGAGCAGTTCTTC	CASSHYERGPYNEQFF
TRBV7-2	TRBD2	few	TRBJ2-1	TGTGCCAGCAGCCAGCTAGCGGGGGCCTACAATGAGCAGTTCTTC	CASSQLAGAYNEQFF
TRBV5-1	.	.	TRBJ2-5	TGCGCCAGCAGCGACCTTGGGGGTCAAGAGACCCAGTACTTC	CASSDLGGQETQYF
TRBV27	.	.	TRBJ2-3	TGTGCCAGCACCCCCTCAGGGAGCACAGATACGCAGTATTTT	CASTPSGSTDTQYF
TRBV27	.	few	TRBJ1-3	TGTGCCAGCAGCCCCGGAAGTGCTGGAAACACCATATATTTT	CASSPGSAGNTIYF
TRBV6-1	TRBD1	many	TRBJ2-5	TGTGCCAGCAGTGAGACACGGCAGGGGGCGGTTGGCCAGTACTTC	CASSETRQGAVGQYF
TRBV7-6	.	.	TRBJ2-5	TGTGCCAGCGGGCAGCAAGAGACCCAGTACTTC	CASGQQETQYF
TRBV10-3	TRBD2	.	TRBJ2-3	TGTGCCATCAGTGAGTCGGGACTAGCGACAGATACGCAGTATTTT	CAISESGLATDTQYF
TRBV11-2	.	many	TRBJ1-2	TGTGCCAGCAGCCCTTACACCGGACAGAACTATGGCTACACCTTC	CASSPYTGQNYGYTF
TRBV28	.	.	TRBJ2-7	TGTGCCAGCAGTCTGATCAGACTAGGCACCTACGAGCAGTACTTC	CASSLIRLGTYEQYF
TRBV12-3/TRBV12-4	.	once	TRBJ2-2	TGTGCCAGCAGTATCGGGGGAGCGAACACCGGGGAGCTGTTTTTT	CASSIGGANTGELFF
TRBV7-9	TRBD1	few	TRBJ2-7	TGTGCCAGCAGCCACGAGGGGGACAGGGGGCGCGAGCAGTACTTC	CASSHEGDRGREQYF
TRBV12-3/TRBV12-4	.	.	TRBJ1-5	TGTGCCAGCAGTTTAGGCGCCCCAGGGAGCAATCAGCCCCAGCATTTT	CASSLGAPGSNQPQHF
TRBV28	.	.	TRBJ2-3	TGTGCCAGCAGTGCCCGCGGGGGCACCGCAGATACGCAGTATTTT	CASSARGGTADTQYF
TRBV15	.	many	TRBJ1-4	TGTGCCACCAGCAGGACCAGGGACGAAAAACTGTTTTTT	CATSRTRDEKLFF
TRBV27	.	many	TRBJ2-3	TGTGCCAGCAGTTTATGGGAGCCGCGGGGCACAGATACGCAGTATTTT	CASSLWEPRGTDTQYF
TRBV12-3/TRBV12-4	TRBD2	few	TRBJ2-1	TGTGCCAGCAGCCTCCAGCCGGGACTAGCCTACAATGAGCAGTTCTTC	CASSLQPGLAYNEQFF
TRBV6-5	.	few	TRBJ2-5	TGTGCCAGCAGTTACTACAGGGGAGGACCAGAGACCCAGTACTTC	CASSYYRGGPETQYF
TRBV14	.	few	TRBJ2-3	TGTGCCAGCAGCCACCTAGCGAGCACAGATACGCAGTATTTT	CASSHLASTDTQYF
TRBV7-4	.	.	TRBJ2-1	TGTGCCAGCAGCTTAGCTAGCGCCAATGAGCAGTTCTTC	CASSLASANEQFF
TRBV20-1	.	.	TRBJ1-2	TGCAGTGCCCCTTATGGCCTGCAGACCTATGGCTACACCTTC	CSAPYGLQTYGYTF
TRBV11-2	TRBD2	many	TRBJ2-1	TGTGCCAGCAGCAGAACGGGACTAGCGGGCTACAATGAGCAGTTCTTC	CASSRTGLAGYNEQFF
TRBV7-2	.	few	TRBJ2-1	TGTGCCAGCAGCTTATGGGGGTACGATGAGCAGTTCTTC	CASSLWGYDEQFF
TRBV25-1	.	.	TRBJ1-1	TGTGTCAGCAGTGAATTCCAGAACACTGAAGCTTTCTTT	CVSSEFQNTEAFF
TRBV7-2	.	few	TRBJ1-2	TGTGCCAGCATAGAGGAGGCTGGCTACACCTTC	CASIEEAGYTF
TRBV6-1	.	many	TRBJ1-2	TGTGCCAGCACCGGTTTCGGTTATGGCTACACCTTC	CASTGFGYGYTF
TRBV7-9	TRBD1	few	TRBJ2-3	TGTGCCAGCAGACAGGGGCAGGGACCAGATACGCAGTATTTT	CASRQGQGPDTQYF
TRBV7-8	.	many	TRBJ2-5	TGTGCCAGCAGCTTTGGACTGTGGACCCGGGAGACCCAGTACTTC	CASSFGLWTRETQYF
TRBV7-4	.	few	TRBJ1-1	TGTGCCAGCAGCTTAGACCCCTCGTTTAACACTGAAGCTTTCTTT	CASSLDPSFNTEAFF
TRBV15	.	.	TRBJ2-1	TGTGCCACCAGCAGAGGATTACAGGTTCTCGGGGAGCAGTTCTTC	CATSRGLQVLGEQFF
TRBV11-3	.	.	TRBJ2-1	TGTGCCAGCAGCTTACGGACCTACAATGAGCAGTTCTTC	CASSLRTYNEQFF
TRBV7-6	.	.	TRBJ1-1	TGTGCCAGCGGGGCTGGGGACGGTCCTGGGAACACTGAAGCTTTCTTT	CASGAGDGPGNTEAFF
TRBV6-6	.	.	TRBJ2-3	TGTGCCAGCTCGGGCAGCTCCACAGATACGCAGTATTTT	CASSGSSTDTQYF
TRBV7-6	.	.	TRBJ1-6	TGTGCCAGCAGCTCCGATGGCCCCCTCCACTTT	CASSSDGPLHF
TRBV12-5	.	.	TRBJ1-1	TGTGCTAGTGGTTTCGGAACAGGGATTCCCACTGAAGCTTTCTTT	CASGFGTGIPTEAFF
TRBV5-1	TRBD2	.	TRBJ2-5	TGCGCCAGCAGCGCAGACCTAGCGGGGGGGATGGGAGAGACCCAGTACTTC	CASSADLAGGMGETQYF
TRBV6-5	.	.	TRBJ2-5	TGTGCCAGCACGTCGACAGCTGCGACCCAGTACTTC	CASTSTAATQYF
TRBV7-3	TRBD2	few	TRBJ2-3	TGTGCCAGCAGCTTGACTAGCGGGACTAGCACAGATACGCAGTATTTT	CASSLTSGTSTDTQYF
TRBV6-5	TRBD1	.	TRBJ2-7	TGTGCCAGCAGTTACGAACAGGGGGTTTACGAGCAGTACTTC	CASSYEQGVYEQYF
TRBV11-2	.	few	TRBJ2-2	TGTGCCAGCAGATCAACGAACACCGGGGAGCTGTTTTTT	CASRSTNTGELFF
TRBV7-3	.	many	TRBJ2-2	TGTGCCAGCAGCTTAAACCGGGCCGGGGAGCTGTTTTTT	CASSLNRAGELFF
TRBV4-1	TRBD1	few	TRBJ1-2	TGCGCCAGCAGCCAAGATCTGACAGGGGGAGGCTACACCTTC	CASSQDLTGGGYTF
TRBV7-6	.	many	TRBJ2-7	TGTGCCAGCAGCACGGGTCTGACGTCCTACGAGCAGTACTTC	CASSTGLTSYEQYF
TRBV7-9	TRBD1	few	TRBJ2-2	TGTGCCAGCAGCGCACAGGGGGTTAGCGGGGAGCTGTTTTTT	CASSAQGVSGELFF
TRBV7-6	.	.	TRBJ1-3	TGTGCCAGCAGCCGTTCGAACTACAATAGGAACTCTGGAAACACCATATATTTT	CASSRSNYNRNSGNTIYF
TRBV12-3/TRBV12-4	.	.	TRBJ2-1	TGTGCCAGCAGGCCGACGGTCACCTACAATGAGCAGTTCTTC	CASRPTVTYNEQFF
TRBV5-5	TRBD2	few	TRBJ2-5	TGTGCCAGCAGCTGGGGACTAGCGGGGCGGGAGACCCAGTACTTC	CASSWGLAGRETQYF
TRBV9	.	once	TRBJ1-1	TGTGCCAGCAGCGGGGGGCCCGGGGGCACTGAAGCTTTCTTT	CASSGGPGGTEAFF
TRBV19	.	many	TRBJ1-1	TGTGCCAGTAGACTTCAGGGAGGGACCACTGAAGCTTTCTTT	CASRLQGGTTEAFF